This T cell receptor beta chain was documented in a study of blood T cell repertoires in COVID-19. This clone was observed once. Other DNA variants within this sample encode the same CDR3. TCRdb's table, derived via immunoSEQ multiplex PCR, lists solely in-frame clones and lacks some. The sample includes around 72,000 clones, about 80% seen only once; the top ten take roughly a sixth. Per the germline V gene, CDR1 is SGHVS and CDR2 is FQNEAQ. CDR3 length: 15 amino acids. Losses at the gene ends were 5 bases for V and 3 bases for J; bases not matched to a gene: 9. V and J are TRBV7-8 and TRBJ2-7; 8 nucleotides align to TRBD1. The clonotype was recovered from a human donor in a cohort sampled during active COVID-19. The specimen was peripheral blood. The CDR3: CASSPRQGPSYEQYF. Written as DNA, the CDR3 is TGTGCCAGCAGCCCGCGACAGGGGCCTAGCTACGAGCAGTACTTC. The full variable domain, completed using reference TRBV7-8 and TRBJ2-7, is GAGVSQSPRYKVAKRGQDVALRCDPISGHVSLFWYQQALGQGPEFLTYFQNEAQLDKSGLPSDRFFAERPEGSVSTLKIQRTQQEDSAVYLCASSPRQGPSYEQYFGPGTRLTVT.